Shown below are 3 T cell receptor beta chains from a single sample sequenced in a study of shared clonotypes between healthy human individuals. Generated by immunoSEQ multiplex PCR, the TCRdb table keeps only in-frame clones and is missing some. The table includes around 600,000 clones, approximately 96% detected once. Naive CD8 cells comprised CD45RO-negative, CCR7-positively selected cells, excluding terminally differentiated effector memory CD45RA+ cells. Sequenced sample: naive CD8+ T cells sorted from blood. The receptors come from a woman aged 25-40 years in good health.

This clone was recorded only once. The gene calls are TRBV10-3 and TRBJ2-1; D is ambiguous. Germline loops: CDR1 ENHRY, CDR2 SYGVKD. This CDR3 spans 16 amino acids. Trimming took off 3 bases at V and 4 bases at J, with 16 bases between the two ends. DNA of the CDR3: TGTGCCATCAGTGACGGAGACCACCGTATATACAATGAGCAGTTCTTC. Protein sequence: CAISDGDHRIYNEQFF.

The chain couples TRBV27 to TRBJ2-7; D is tentatively TRBD1 or TRBD2 (5 bases each). CDR3 length: 15 amino acids. V was clipped by 4 bases and J by 7 bases, with 20 bases between them. Germline V gene data show CDR1 as MNHEY and CDR2 as SMNVEV (reference sequence). CDR3 sequence reads: CASSSVGTPVPEQYF. CDR3 bases: TGTGCCAGCAGTTCCGTCGGGACCCCTGTTCCGGAGCAGTACTTC.

This clone has only a few counts. This chain joins TRBV19 and TRBJ2-7; 10 nucleotides align to TRBD1. V lost 6 bases to trimming and J lost 5 bases; unmatched junction nucleotides: 10. The CDR3 contains 15 residues. Germline CDR1 and CDR2: LNHDA and SQIVND (reference sequence). Written as DNA, the CDR3 is TGTGCCAGTAGCGGCCCGGGACAGGGGAGCGACGAGCAGTACTTC. As protein: CASSGPGQGSDEQYF.